This entry features one T cell receptor beta chain sequence. Its specificity is not known. With no exception, relapse followed autologous stem cell transplantation in all patients, and brentuximab vedotin exposure varied. The source of the sample is a study of PD-1 blockade in classical Hodgkin lymphoma. With 3 bases removed from V and 6 bases from J, the gap between germline ends came to 11 bases. Germline CDR1 is SGHAT and CDR2 is FQNNGV. This CDR3 has 14 residues. TCRdb's table, derived via immunoSEQ multiplex PCR, lists solely in-frame clones and lacks some. This table has about 2,000 clones, more than 80% appearing once. Points from the study as a whole: Exclusion was applied to patients who started nivolumab under 1 year after ASCT. Newly diagnosed patients and complete responders had comparable diversity at baseline. Diversity in CD4+ TCRs, unlike that measured in CD8+ TCRs, had risen significantly by C4D1.

The sample here was peripheral blood mononuclear cells (PBMCs), taken at baseline. The chain joins TRBV11-2 to TRBJ2-2; D is unresolved. The receptor was derived from a human donor with classical Hodgkin lymphoma. This chain's CDR3 is CASSLIRTSGELFF. The CDR3 DNA follows: TGTGCCAGCAGCTTGATTAGGACGTCCGGGGAGCTGTTTTTT.